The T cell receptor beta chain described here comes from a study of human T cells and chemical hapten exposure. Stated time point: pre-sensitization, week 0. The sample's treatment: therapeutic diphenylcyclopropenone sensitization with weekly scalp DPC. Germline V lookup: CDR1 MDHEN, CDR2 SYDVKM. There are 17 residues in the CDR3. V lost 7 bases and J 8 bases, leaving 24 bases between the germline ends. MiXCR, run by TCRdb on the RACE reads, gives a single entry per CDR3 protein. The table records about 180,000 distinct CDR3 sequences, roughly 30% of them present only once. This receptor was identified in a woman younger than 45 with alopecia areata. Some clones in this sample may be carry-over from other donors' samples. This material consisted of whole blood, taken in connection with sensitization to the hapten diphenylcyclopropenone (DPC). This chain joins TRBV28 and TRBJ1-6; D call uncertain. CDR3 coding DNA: TGTGCCAGCACGGCCGGGGTGGGTGTTTTGTATCATTCACCCCTCCACTTT. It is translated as CASTAGVGVLYHSPLHF.